This TCR beta chain is drawn from a study of CD8+ T cells in alopecia areata. Findings and caveats of the study: Affected lesional scalp, above all in alopecia totalis/universalis, was more clonal than normal scalp.

This clone was detected a few times. Its antigen is currently unknown. CDR1 is SGHDT and CDR2 is YYEEEE in the germline V gene. The CDR3 spans 16 residues. V dropped 5 bases and J dropped 1; count of bases not matched to a gene: 10. Treatment meaning: oral pan-JAK inhibitor, 5-10 mg twice daily. Lesional scalp tissue (obtained by punch biopsy) and peripheral blood were collected from alopecia areata patients. cDNA reverse transcribed from extracted RNA served as the sequencing template. The repertoire was sequenced with immunoSEQ multiplex PCR; TCRdb's copy has only in-frame clones and lacks some. The sample includes around 210,000 clones, under 70% of them seen just once.

Here the sequenced sample was CD4+ T cells sorted from blood, taken at week 4, from a patient treated with tofacitinib. This clonotype was obtained from a human donor with alopecia areata. The chain has TRBV5-6 and TRBJ1-1; 8 bases map to TRBD1. Written as DNA, the CDR3 is TGTGCCAGCAGACAAATTACCGGGACAGGGAACACTGAAGCTTTCTTT. Translating gives CASRQITGTGNTEAFF.